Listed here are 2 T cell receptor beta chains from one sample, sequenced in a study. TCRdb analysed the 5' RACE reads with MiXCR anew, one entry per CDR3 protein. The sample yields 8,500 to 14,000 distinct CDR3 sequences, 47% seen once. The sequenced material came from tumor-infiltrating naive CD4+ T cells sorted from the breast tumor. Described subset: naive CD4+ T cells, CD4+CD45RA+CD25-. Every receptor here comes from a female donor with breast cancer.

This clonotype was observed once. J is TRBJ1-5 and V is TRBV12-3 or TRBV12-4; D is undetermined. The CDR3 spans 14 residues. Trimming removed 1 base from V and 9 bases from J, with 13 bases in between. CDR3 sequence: CASSLGGGSTPQHF. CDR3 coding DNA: TGTGCCAGCAGTTTAGGAGGTGGTAGTACGCCCCAGCATTTT.

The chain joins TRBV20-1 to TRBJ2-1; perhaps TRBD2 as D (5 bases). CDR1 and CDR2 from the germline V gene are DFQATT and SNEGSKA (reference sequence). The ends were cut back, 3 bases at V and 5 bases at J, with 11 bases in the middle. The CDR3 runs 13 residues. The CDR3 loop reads CSASGISHNEQFF. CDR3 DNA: TGCAGTGCTAGCGGGATAAGCCACAATGAGCAGTTCTTC.